The 21 T cell receptor beta chains below come from one sample, sequenced in a study of blood T cell repertoires in COVID-19. Clones were sequenced by immunoSEQ multiplex PCR, and TCRdb holds only the in-frame ones, with some missing. The sample consists of under 200,000 clones, 90% of them appearing once. Sequencing was performed on peripheral blood. The source of these receptors is a man aged 50 to 60 with acute or convalescent COVID-19.

V gene TRBV3-1 (or the pseudogene TRBV3-2) combines with J gene TRBJ1-5; D is ambiguous. Germline CDR1 LGHDT, CDR2 YNNKEL (reference sequence). Trimming left V 1 base short and J 1 base short, with 8 bases between. The CDR3 spans 15 residues. CDR3 coding DNA: TGTGCCAGCAGCCAAGGGGCGGGAAGCAATCAGCCCCAGCATTTT. Amino acid sequence: CASSQGAGSNQPQHF.

J is TRBJ2-5 and V is TRBV19; TRBD1 matches at 7 bases. The germline V gene encodes CDR1 LNHDA and CDR2 SQIVND (reference sequence). CDR3 length: 13 amino acids. With 5 bases clipped from V and 3 bases from J, the junction kept 3 bases outside the gene matches. CDR3 DNA sequence: TGTGCCAGTAGTGGCCAGGGGGAAGAGACCCAGTACTTC. This translates into CASSGQGEETQYF.

This clone was seen once. The junction departs from germline at one end; a sequencing error may be responsible. The rearrangement joins TRBV7-7 to TRBJ2-1; D gene ambiguous. Germline CDR1 is SSHAT and CDR2 is FNYEAQ (reference sequence). The CDR3 extends over 13 amino acids. The DNA of the CDR3 is TGTGCTAGCAGCTTAGCCGGGTCCAATGAGCAGTTCTTC. It codes for CASSLAGSNEQFF.

The chain recombines TRBV6-5 with TRBJ1-5, with D possibly being TRBD1 (5 bases). Per germline, CDR1 MNHEY and CDR2 SVGAGI. CDR3 size: 14 residues. Trimming removed 8 bases from V and 0 bases from J, with 11 bases in between. In nucleotides, the CDR3 is TGTGCCAGCGGCAGACAGAGTAGCAATCAGCCCCAGCATTTT. This gives the protein CASGRQSSNQPQHF.

This clone was counted once. The V and J genes are TRBV19 and TRBJ2-5; 8 nucleotides align to TRBD2. CDR1 and CDR2 (germline): LNHDA, SQIVND (reference sequence). The CDR3 length is 14 residues. V shed 5 bases, J shed 7 bases, and the junction held 9 bases outside the gene matches. Here the CDR3 DNA reads TGTGCCAGTAGTCTGACCGGGACTAGAGGGACCCAGTACTTC. Protein: CASSLTGTRGTQYF.

The chain carries TRBV15 and TRBJ2-7; TRBD1 aligns across 8 bases. Looked up from germline, CDR1 is LNHNV and CDR2 is YYDKDF (reference sequence). CDR3 size: 14 residues. V shed 5 bases, J shed 6 bases, and the junction held 9 bases outside the gene matches. The CDR3 reads CATSPGQAVGEQYV. CDR3 in DNA: TGTGCCACCAGCCCGGGACAGGCTGTTGGCGAGCAGTACGTC.

In its sample, this clone was seen once. The CDR3 sequence is CASRVGQGLTGELFF. The CDR3 DNA reads as TGTGCCAGCAGGGTGGGGCAGGGGCTCACCGGGGAGCTGTTTTTT. The V gene is TRBV4-2, the J gene TRBJ2-2; perhaps TRBD1 as D (6 bases). The germline V and J ends were trimmed by 6 bases and 4 bases, with 15 bases remaining between them. Germline lookup yields CDR1 LGHNA and CDR2 YNFKEQ. This CDR3 comprises 15 residues.

The V and J genes are TRBV18 and TRBJ2-5; 8 bases map to TRBD1. J gave up 1 base and V 5 bases, and 6 bases lay outside the gene matches. Germline CDR1 and CDR2: KGHSH and LQKENI. This CDR3 spans 15 amino acids. The CDR3 region has the DNA TGTGCCAGCTCAGCACAGACAGGGGTCCAAGAGACCCAGTACTTC. It yields the protein CASSAQTGVQETQYF.

The genes are TRBV29-1 and TRBJ1-2, with D unresolved. Germline values: CDR1 SQVTM, CDR2 ANQGSEA. V was shortened by 6 bases and J by 8 bases, with 19 bases between the two germline ends. CDR3 length: 13 residues. CDR3 in amino acids: CSVGGFGAEGYTF. DNA for the CDR3: TGCAGCGTCGGCGGGTTTGGAGCGGAAGGCTACACCTTC.

The chain uses TRBV28 and TRBJ2-3; 10 nucleotides align to TRBD2. Germline V gene sequence: CDR1 MDHEN, CDR2 SYDVKM. Trimming removed 5 bases from V and 6 bases from J; junction bases left unmatched: 23. This CDR3 comprises 20 residues. The CDR3 DNA reads as TGTGCCAGCAGTGCCGCCGTCTTCCTCGCTAGCGGGGGCCCCGCGGATACGCAGTATTTT. It specifies CASSAAVFLASGGPADTQYF.

This clone was detected only once. The rearrangement links TRBV7-2 to TRBJ2-7, with a tentative D call TRBD2 (5 bases). Germline CDR1 is SGHTA and CDR2 is FQGNSA. With 3 bases removed from V and 3 bases from J, the gap between germline ends came to 15 bases. CDR3 length: 15 amino acids. The DNA of the CDR3 is TGTGCCAGCAGCTTGGGATGGACGGGATTCTACGAGCAGTACGTC. Protein: CASSLGWTGFYEQYV.

This sequence joins TRBV28 and TRBJ2-2; 9 nucleotides match TRBD1. J was trimmed by 1 base and V by 8 bases; bases with no gene match: 8. CDR3 length equals 16 residues. Germline CDR1 and CDR2: MDHEN and SYDVKM. The CDR3 DNA follows: TGTGCCAGCCTTTCTCCGGGACAGGGGAACACCGGGGAGCTGTTTTTT. It is translated as CASLSPGQGNTGELFF.

CDR3 sequence reads: CASKRQAASQPQHF. The CDR3 region has the DNA TGTGCCAGTAAACGACAGGCAGCGAGTCAGCCCCAGCATTTT. The chain is built from TRBV19 and TRBJ1-5, with D possibly matching TRBD1 (6 bases). Deletions cut 7 bases from V and 6 bases from J, with 16 bases between. The CDR3 contains 14 residues. Per the germline V gene, CDR1 is LNHDA and CDR2 is SQIVND (reference sequence). Supplemented by reference TRBV19 and TRBJ1-5, the full variable domain reads DGGITQSPKYLFRKEGQNVTLSCEQNLNHDAMYWYRQDPGQGLRLIYYSQIVNDFQKGDIAEGYSVSREKKESFPLTVTSAQKNPTAFYLCASKRQAASQPQHFGDGTRLSIL.

This rearrangement joins TRBV30 to TRBJ2-1; 10 bases are a match to TRBD2. V was pared by 0 bases and J by 3 bases, with 2 bases of the junction left unmatched. The germline V gene encodes CDR1 GTSNPN and CDR2 SVGIG (reference sequence). CDR3 length: 15 amino acids. CDR3 in amino acids: CAWSVRTSGYNEQFF. The CDR3, as DNA: TGTGCCTGGAGTGTTAGGACTAGCGGCTACAATGAGCAGTTCTTC.

The chain employs TRBV5-4 and TRBJ1-1; D is perhaps TRBD1 (6 bases). Germline assignment: CDR1 SGHNT and CDR2 YYREEE (reference sequence). V dropped 0 bases and J dropped 1 base, with 10 bases sitting between them. The CDR3 is 15 residues long. CDR3 loop: CASSLEGHWNTEAFF. DNA for the CDR3: TGTGCCAGCAGCTTGGAGGGACATTGGAACACTGAAGCTTTCTTT.

This clone was detected only once. The V gene is TRBV11-2, the J gene TRBJ2-3; tentatively, D is TRBD2 (5 bases). V shed 1 base and J shed 4 bases, with 15 bases lying between them. The CDR3 has 16 residues. CDR1 is SGHAT, CDR2 FQNNGV, per germline. The CDR3 reads CASSLGVRAGSDTQYF. CDR3 DNA: TGTGCCAGCAGCTTAGGTGTCCGCGCGGGTTCAGATACGCAGTATTTT.

This chain connects TRBV6-5 to TRBJ2-1, with no clear D. From germline, CDR1 is MNHEY and CDR2 SVGAGI. V was cut by 5 bases and J by 3 bases, with 14 bases left in between. The CDR3 extends over 15 amino acids. This CDR3 is CASSLELLYYNEQFF. The CDR3 nucleotides read TGTGCCAGCAGTCTAGAACTTCTCTACTACAATGAGCAGTTCTTC.

The table lists this clone with a few counts. This chain joins TRBV5-6 and TRBJ2-7; D unclear. The CDR3 runs to 11 residues. V was cut by 3 bases and J by 7 bases, with 8 bases left in between. Germline CDR1 SGHDT, CDR2 YYEEEE. The CDR3 sequence: CASSSNTEQYF. The DNA of the CDR3 is TGTGCCAGCAGCTCGAACACAGAGCAGTACTTC.

V gene TRBV9 combines with J gene TRBJ2-1; D is ambiguous. The V gene's germline CDR1 is SGDLS and CDR2 YYNGEE. This CDR3 has 17 residues. With 0 bases removed from V and 1 base from J, the gap between germline ends came to 14 bases. The CDR3 region is CASSVERYSKSYNEQFF. The CDR3, as DNA: TGTGCCAGCAGCGTAGAGAGATACTCTAAATCCTACAATGAGCAGTTCTTC. Full variable domain (remainder filled in from reference TRBV9 and TRBJ2-1): DSGVTQTPKHLITATGQRVTLRCSPRSGDLSVYWYQQSLDQGLQFLIQYYNGEERAKGNILERFSAQQFPDLHSELNLSSLELGDSALYFCASSVERYSKSYNEQFFGPGTRLTVL.

V is TRBV7-8 and J is TRBJ2-2, with 12 bases fitting TRBD2. Germline trimming cut 6 bases from V and 5 bases from J; bases unmatched to any gene: 13. Germline values: CDR1 SGHVS, CDR2 FQNEAQ. CDR3 length: 18 residues. CDR3 loop: CASRQTRLAGVLTGELFF. The CDR3 nucleotides read TGTGCCAGCAGACAAACCCGACTAGCGGGAGTCCTTACCGGGGAGCTGTTTTTT.

CDR3 sequence (DNA): TGTGCCAGCAGTGACTCTTGGCAGGGTCTCTACAATGAGCAGTTCTTC. Translation gives CASSDSWQGLYNEQFF. The gene calls are TRBV6-4 and TRBJ2-1; D perhaps matches TRBD1 (5 bases). CDR1 and CDR2 from the germline V gene are MRHNA and SNTAGT. V lost 0 bases to trimming and J lost 3 bases, with 12 bases between them. This CDR3 region has 16 residues.